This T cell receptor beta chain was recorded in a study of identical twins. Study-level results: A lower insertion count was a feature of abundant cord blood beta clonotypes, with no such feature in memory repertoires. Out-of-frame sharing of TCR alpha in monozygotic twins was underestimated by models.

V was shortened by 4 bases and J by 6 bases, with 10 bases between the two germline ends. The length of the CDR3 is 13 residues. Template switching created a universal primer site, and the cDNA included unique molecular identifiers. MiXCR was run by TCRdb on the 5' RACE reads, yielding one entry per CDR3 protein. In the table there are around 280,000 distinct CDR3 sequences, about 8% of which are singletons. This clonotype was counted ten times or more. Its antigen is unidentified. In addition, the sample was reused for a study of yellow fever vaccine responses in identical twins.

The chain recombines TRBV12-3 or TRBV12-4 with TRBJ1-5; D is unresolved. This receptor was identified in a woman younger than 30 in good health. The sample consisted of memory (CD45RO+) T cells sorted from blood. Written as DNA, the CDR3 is TGTGCCAGCAGTTCAGAACGGACTCAGCCCCAGCATTTT. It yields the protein CASSSERTQPQHF.